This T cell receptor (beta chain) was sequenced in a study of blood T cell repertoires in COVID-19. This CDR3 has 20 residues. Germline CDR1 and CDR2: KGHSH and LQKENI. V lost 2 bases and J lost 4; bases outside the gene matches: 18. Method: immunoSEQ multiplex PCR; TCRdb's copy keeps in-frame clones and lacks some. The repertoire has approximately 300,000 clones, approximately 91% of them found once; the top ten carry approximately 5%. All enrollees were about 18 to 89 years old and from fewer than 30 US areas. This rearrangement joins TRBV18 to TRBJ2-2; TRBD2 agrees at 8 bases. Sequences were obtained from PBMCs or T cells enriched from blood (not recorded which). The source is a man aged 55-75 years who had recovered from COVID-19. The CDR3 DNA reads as TGTGCCAGCTCACCAAAGAAGTATTCGGCGGGAGGCCACTCCACCGGGGAGCTGTTTTTT. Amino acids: CASSPKKYSAGGHSTGELFF.